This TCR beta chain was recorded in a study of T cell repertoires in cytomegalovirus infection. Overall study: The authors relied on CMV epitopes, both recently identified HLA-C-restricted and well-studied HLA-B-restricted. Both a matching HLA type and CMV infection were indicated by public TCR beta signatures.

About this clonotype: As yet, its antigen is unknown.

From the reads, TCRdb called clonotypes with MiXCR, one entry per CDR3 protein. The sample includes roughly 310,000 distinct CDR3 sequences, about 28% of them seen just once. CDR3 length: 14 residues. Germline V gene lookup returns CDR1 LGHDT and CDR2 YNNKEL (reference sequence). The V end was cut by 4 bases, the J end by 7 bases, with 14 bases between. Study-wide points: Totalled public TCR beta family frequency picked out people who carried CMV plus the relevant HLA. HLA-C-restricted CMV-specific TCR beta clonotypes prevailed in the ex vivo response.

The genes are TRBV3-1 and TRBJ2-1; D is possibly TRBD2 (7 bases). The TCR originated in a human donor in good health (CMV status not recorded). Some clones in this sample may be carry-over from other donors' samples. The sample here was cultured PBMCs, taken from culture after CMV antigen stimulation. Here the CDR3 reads CASSPRGARNEQFF. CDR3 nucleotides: TGTGCCAGCAGCCCTCGGGGGGCGAGAAATGAGCAGTTCTTC.